This entry describes one T cell receptor beta chain. Its antigen is not identified. The data originate from a study of T cells in localized non-small cell lung cancer. The data were produced by immunoSEQ multiplex PCR, yet TCRdb's version contains in-frame clones alone and is incomplete. This table has approximately 30,000 clones, roughly nine tenths appearing once. The study, taken as a whole, reports: A median of around 58 clones ranked among the top 100 in tumor appeared in adjacent lung. Heterogeneity remains possible, as sequencing covered one tumor region only. Among the tissues sampled, uninvolved adjacent lung had the highest T cell clonality, above tumor. Higher T cell density in the blood was associated with longer overall survival, whereas higher adjacent-lung clonality associated with shorter survival.

Germline V gene lookup returns CDR1 LNHDA and CDR2 SQIVND (reference sequence). The CDR3 extends over 14 amino acids. After removal of 3 bases from V and 3 bases from J, the junction contained 4 bases not matched to a gene. This TCR was recovered from a man aged 40-75 years with stage III lung adenocarcinoma. This chain joins TRBV19 and TRBJ2-7; 8 bases align to TRBD1. The material was peripheral blood mononuclear cells, obtained before any cancer treatment. Written as DNA, the CDR3 is TGTGCCAGTAGTATGGGGACAGGAAGCTACGAGCAGTACTTC. Amino acids: CASSMGTGSYEQYF.